This entry lists 11 T cell receptor beta chains sequenced from one sample in a study of blood T cell repertoires in COVID-19. Using immunoSEQ multiplex PCR, the repertoire was profiled, and TCRdb retains in-frame clones only, with some absent. The data show around 200,000 clones, about 85% seen once. The sample taken for sequencing was peripheral blood. The source is a woman aged 80 or over with acute or convalescent COVID-19.

V and J are TRBV11-2 and TRBJ2-5, with D perhaps matching TRBD1 (5 bases). Trimming removed 3 bases at V and 1 base at J, with 12 bases between. CDR3 length: 15 amino acids. Germline CDR1 and CDR2: SGHAT and FQNNGV. The CDR3 spells CASSFCPGCQETQYF. The CDR3 DNA sequence: TGTGCCAGCAGCTTTTGTCCAGGGTGCCAAGAGACCCAGTACTTC.

The chain uses TRBV2 and TRBJ2-2, with D uncertain. Trimming took off 5 bases at V and 4 bases at J, with 8 bases between the two ends. CDR1 SNHLY and CDR2 FYNNEI come from the germline V gene. The CDR3 covers 13 residues. The CDR3 sequence: CASSRTSTGELFF. CDR3 in DNA: TGTGCCAGCAGTCGTACAAGCACCGGGGAGCTGTTTTTT.

The genes are TRBV7-6 and TRBJ2-3, with 7 bases lining up with TRBD1. Germline V gives CDR1 SGHVS, CDR2 FNYEAQ. V was clipped by 5 bases and J by 0 bases; unmatched bases: 8. This CDR3 region has 16 residues. In nucleotides, the CDR3 is TGTGCCAGCAGCCCTCGACAGGGTACAAGCACAGATACGCAGTATTTT. Its protein is CASSPRQGTSTDTQYF.

This chain joins TRBV3-1 (or the pseudogene TRBV3-2) and TRBJ1-1; D is perhaps TRBD1 (5 bases). CDR3 length equals 13 residues. Trimming cost V 1 base and J 4 bases, with 7 bases left between them. Per germline, CDR1 LGHDT and CDR2 YNNKEL (reference sequence). The CDR3 DNA is TGTGCCAGCAGCCAAGTGGGGGGCACTGAAGCTTTCTTT. Protein product: CASSQVGGTEAFF.

This clone occurred once. The V call is TRBV5-1, the J call TRBJ2-3, with TRBD2 matching 10 bases. Germline CDR1 reads SGHRS; CDR2 reads YFSETQ. The CDR3 extends over 15 amino acids. The ends lost 3 bases at V and 6 bases at J; junction bases unmatched: 7. The DNA of the CDR3 is TGCGCCAGCAGCTGGACTAGCGGAGAGGGGGATACGCAGTATTTT. Its protein product is CASSWTSGEGDTQYF.

The V call is TRBV5-6, the J call TRBJ2-7; 10 nucleotides match TRBD1. CDR3 length: 15 amino acids. CDR1 SGHDT and CDR2 YYEEEE come from the germline V gene. V trimming: 4 bases; J trimming: 4 bases; junction bases outside the gene matches: 8. The CDR3 region is CASSVGTGVLYEQYF. The CDR3 nucleotides are TGTGCCAGCAGCGTGGGGACAGGGGTTTTATACGAGCAGTACTTC.

The gene calls are TRBV2 and TRBJ2-1; 10 bases line up with TRBD2. Trimming cost V 7 bases and J 0 bases; bases outside gene matches: 6. CDR3 length: 16 residues. The V gene's germline CDR1 is SNHLY and CDR2 FYNNEI. The CDR3 loop reads CASKEREGSSYNEQFF. The CDR3 DNA follows: TGTGCCAGCAAAGAGCGGGAGGGGAGCTCCTACAATGAGCAGTTCTTC.

The chain couples TRBV7-2 to TRBJ2-6; maybe TRBD2 (5 bases). This CDR3 comprises 19 residues. Germline lookup yields CDR1 SGHTA and CDR2 FQGNSA. The V end lost 3 bases, the J end lost 0 bases, and 18 bases lay between the germline ends. The CDR3 nucleotides are TGTGCCAGCAGCTTCCTATCCACGGGAATTGCCTCTGGGGCCAACGTCCTGACTTTC. Its translation: CASSFLSTGIASGANVLTF. Complete variable domain (other parts from reference TRBV7-2 and TRBJ2-6): GAGVSQSPSNKVTEKGKDVELRCDPISGHTALYWYRQSLGQGLEFLIYFQGNSAPDKSGLPSDRFSAERTGGSVSTLTIQRTQQEDSAVYLCASSFLSTGIASGANVLTFGAGSRLTVL.

The V gene is TRBV30, the J gene TRBJ2-7; 12 bases align to TRBD2. The CDR3 is made up of 14 amino acids. V shed 3 bases and J 2 bases; nucleotides not matched to a gene: 2. Germline V gene lookup returns CDR1 GTSNPN and CDR2 SVGIG (reference sequence). In DNA, the CDR3 is TGTGCCTGGAGCCGACTAGCGGGAGCCTACGAGCAGTACTTC. It encodes CAWSRLAGAYEQYF.

This clone was found once. The V call is TRBV5-6, the J call TRBJ1-1; D unclear. There are 13 residues in the CDR3. In germline, CDR1 is SGHDT, CDR2 YYEEEE. Trimming pared 5 bases from V and 11 bases from J, leaving 19 bases between. The CDR3 reads CASSRSPSFVAFF. The CDR3 coding sequence is TGTGCCAGCAGTCGAAGCCCTTCTTTCGTGGCTTTCTTT.

The chain combines TRBV7-9 with TRBJ1-2; 8 bases are a match to TRBD1. The CDR3 extends over 13 amino acids. Germline CDR1 is SEHNR and CDR2 is FQNEAQ (reference sequence). V shed 3 bases and J 6 bases; nucleotides not matched to a gene: 3. The CDR3 spells CASSLTGEHGYTF. The CDR3 DNA reads as TGTGCCAGCAGCTTGACAGGGGAACATGGCTACACCTTC.